Below are 16 T cell receptor beta chains sequenced from a single sample in a study of shared clonotypes between healthy human individuals (TCRdb year 2020). Receptors were amplified or captured by the immunoSEQ multiplex PCR assay. Not all clones reach the TCRdb copy of this immuneACCESS table, which keeps in-frame sequences only. Checked studies attribute under half of the gap to unresolved V genes and leave the rest unexplained. Recorded for this sample are 2 million to 3 million clones; approximately 94% of them occurred a single time. The top ten clonotypes cover roughly 0.36% of the sample. Sequencing was carried out using naive CD4+ T cells from PBMCs. Read against the paper, the sample's cell subset or site label means: CD45RA+ positively selected. These receptors all come from a man aged 18-30 years in good health. Some clones in this sample may be carry-over from other donors' samples.

To note about this clone: At the DNA level, this CDR3 is encoded by other sequences in the same sample as well. The chain joins TRBV27 to TRBJ2-7; D might be TRBD1 or TRBD2, each matching 5 bases. The length of the CDR3 is 14 residues. Germline CDR1 reads MNHEY; CDR2 reads SMNVEV (reference sequence). Trimming removed 3 bases at V and 2 bases at J, with 11 bases between. The CDR3 bases are TGTGCCAGCAGTTTGGGCCAGGGAGCCTACGAGCAGTACTTC. The encoded protein is CASSLGQGAYEQYF.

J is TRBJ2-5 and V is TRBV18; maybe TRBD2 (6 bases). The ends were cut back, 3 bases at V and 4 bases at J, with 15 bases in the middle. Germline CDR1 KGHSH, CDR2 LQKENI. This CDR3 region has 15 residues. The CDR3 is CASSPPSLASETQYF. CDR3 DNA sequence: TGTGCCAGCTCACCTCCGTCGCTAGCGTCAGAGACCCAGTACTTC.

V is TRBV11-2 and J is TRBJ2-1; 11 nucleotides agree with TRBD2. The CDR3 runs to 15 residues. The V segment lost 6 bases and the J segment 0 bases; nucleotides outside the gene matches: 1. Germline-derived CDR1 and CDR2 are SGHAT and FQNNGV. CDR3 region: CASRTSGNSYNEQFF. DNA for the CDR3: TGTGCCAGCAGGACTAGCGGGAACTCCTACAATGAGCAGTTCTTC.

The V gene is TRBV5-1, the J gene TRBJ2-1; D is unclear. This CDR3 has 17 residues. The V and J ends lost 4 bases and 7 bases respectively, with 24 bases between them. Per germline, CDR1 SGHRS and CDR2 YFSETQ. CDR3 in DNA: TGCGCCAGCAGCGGAATTCCAATGACGGAATTGGGGAATGAGCAGTTCTTC. Translating it yields CASSGIPMTELGNEQFF. Full variable domain (missing parts from reference TRBV5-1 and TRBJ2-1): KAGVTQTPRYLIKTRGQQVTLSCSPISGHRSVSWYQQTPGQGLQFLFEYFSETQRNKGNFPGRFSGRQFSNSRSEMNVSTLELGDSALYLCASSGIPMTELGNEQFFGPGTRLTVL.

The J gene is TRBJ1-4, the V gene TRBV5-1, with a tentative D call TRBD1 (5 bases). This CDR3 is built from 16 residues. V shed 0 bases and J shed 8 bases, with 17 bases lying between them. CDR1 is SGHRS, CDR2 YFSETQ, per germline. CDR3: CASSLGQGGPQEKLFF. In DNA form, the CDR3 reads TGCGCCAGCAGCTTGGGGCAGGGAGGCCCCCAGGAAAAACTGTTTTTT. Complete variable domain (other parts from reference TRBV5-1 and TRBJ1-4): KAGVTQTPRYLIKTRGQQVTLSCSPISGHRSVSWYQQTPGQGLQFLFEYFSETQRNKGNFPGRFSGRQFSNSRSEMNVSTLELGDSALYLCASSLGQGGPQEKLFFGSGTQLSVL.

The chain carries TRBV5-6 and TRBJ1-2; D gene ambiguous. This CDR3 spans 14 amino acids. The germline V gene has CDR1 SGHDT and CDR2 YYEEEE. Trimming stripped 3 bases from V and 4 bases from J, with 13 bases between. The CDR3 region has the DNA TGTGCCAGCAGCTCACGATCCTCGGGCTATGGCTACACCTTC. Residues: CASSSRSSGYGYTF. Based on the CDR3 plus reference TRBV5-6 and TRBJ1-2, the full variable domain is DAGVTQSPTHLIKTRGQQVTLRCSPKSGHDTVSWYQQALGQGPQFIFQYYEEEERQRGNFPDRFSGHQFPNYSSELNVNALLLGDSALYLCASSSRSSGYGYTFGSGTRLTVV.

The rearrangement joins TRBV2 to TRBJ1-4; TRBD1 is a possible D gene (6 bases). The CDR3 totals 13 residues. The germline V gene has CDR1 SNHLY and CDR2 FYNNEI. Trimming cost V 10 bases and J 7 bases, with 16 bases left between them. CDR3 in DNA: TGTGCCAACACCAGGGGATCGGGTGAAAAACTGTTTTTT. Translation gives CANTRGSGEKLFF.

This clone was seen a handful of times. This chain uses TRBV6-4 with TRBJ1-2, with 10 bases matching TRBD1. CDR3 size: 14 residues. The germline gives CDR1 MRHNA, CDR2 SNTAGT. Trimming cost V 11 bases and J 5 bases; bases outside gene matches: 11. The DNA of the CDR3 is TGTGCCTCCACCCCGGGACAGGGGACATATGGCTACACCTTC. Protein: CASTPGQGTYGYTF.

The chain is built from TRBV5-1 and TRBJ2-7; 9 bases agree with TRBD2. This CDR3 is built from 14 residues. V lost 4 bases to trimming and J lost 6 bases; unmatched junction nucleotides: 8. The germline V gene encodes CDR1 SGHRS and CDR2 YFSETQ. CDR3 DNA: TGCGCCAGCAGCGTTAGCGGGAGTAAGGGCGAGCAGTACTTC. It codes for CASSVSGSKGEQYF. Drawing the rest from reference TRBV5-1 and TRBJ2-7, the complete variable domain is KAGVTQTPRYLIKTRGQQVTLSCSPISGHRSVSWYQQTPGQGLQFLFEYFSETQRNKGNFPGRFSGRQFSNSRSEMNVSTLELGDSALYLCASSVSGSKGEQYFGPGTRLTVT.

Details on this clone: Other DNA sequences within the sample encode an identical CDR3. V usage is TRBV19 and J usage is TRBJ2-3, with 8 bases aligning to TRBD2. Germline loops: CDR1 LNHDA, CDR2 SQIVND (reference sequence). This CDR3 comprises 16 residues. J was trimmed by 2 bases and V by 1 base; bases with no gene match: 5. In nucleotides, the CDR3 is TGTGCCAGTAGTATAGGAACTAGCGGCAACACAGATACGCAGTATTTT. Its translation: CASSIGTSGNTDTQYF.

The chain has TRBV5-1 and TRBJ2-1, with 11 bases matching TRBD1. The CDR3 runs to 16 residues. The germline CDR1 and CDR2 sequences are SGHRS and YFSETQ. Losses at the gene ends were 2 bases for V and 3 bases for J; bases not matched to a gene: 4. The CDR3 sequence is CASSLRTGGNYNEQFF. The CDR3 DNA reads as TGCGCCAGCAGCTTAAGGACAGGGGGCAACTACAATGAGCAGTTCTTC. Full variable domain (missing parts from reference TRBV5-1 and TRBJ2-1): KAGVTQTPRYLIKTRGQQVTLSCSPISGHRSVSWYQQTPGQGLQFLFEYFSETQRNKGNFPGRFSGRQFSNSRSEMNVSTLELGDSALYLCASSLRTGGNYNEQFFGPGTRLTVL.

The table lists this clone with a count of one. The chain combines TRBV5-1 with TRBJ2-3; D unresolved. Germline lookup yields CDR1 SGHRS and CDR2 YFSETQ. The CDR3 loop spans 14 amino acids. Deletions cut 2 bases from V and 1 base from J, with 8 bases between. CDR3 nucleotide sequence: TGCGCCAGCAGCTTCTTGCAGGGCACAGATACGCAGTATTTT. Translation: CASSFLQGTDTQYF. Based on the CDR3 plus reference TRBV5-1 and TRBJ2-3, the full variable domain is KAGVTQTPRYLIKTRGQQVTLSCSPISGHRSVSWYQQTPGQGLQFLFEYFSETQRNKGNFPGRFSGRQFSNSRSEMNVSTLELGDSALYLCASSFLQGTDTQYFGPGTRLTVL.

This chain links TRBV18 with TRBJ2-2; a possible D gene is TRBD2 (5 bases). Germline CDR1 KGHSH, CDR2 LQKENI. The V end lost 3 bases, the J end lost 6 bases, and 11 bases lay between the germline ends. CDR3 length: 14 amino acids. The CDR3 loop is CASSPLLGPGELFF. DNA for the CDR3: TGTGCCAGCTCACCGCTACTAGGGCCCGGGGAGCTGTTTTTT.

The genes are TRBV5-4 and TRBJ2-5; 7 nucleotides align to TRBD1. Germline V gene sequence: CDR1 SGHNT, CDR2 YYREEE (reference sequence). This CDR3 has 15 residues. The V gene end was trimmed by 4 bases and the J gene end by 11 bases; junction bases not matched to a gene: 17. The CDR3 nucleotides are TGTGCCAGCAGCCCCAGGGGGACCTACCCCGGTGAGCAGTACTTC. It specifies CASSPRGTYPGEQYF.

The rearrangement joins TRBV19 to TRBJ2-3, with D unclear. The V gene's germline CDR1 is LNHDA and CDR2 SQIVND (reference sequence). V dropped 5 bases and J dropped 5 bases, with 14 bases sitting between them. This CDR3 contains 14 residues. The CDR3 is CASSQQSAGDTQYF. As DNA, the CDR3 is TGTGCCAGTAGTCAACAGTCCGCCGGAGATACGCAGTATTTT.

The rearrangement links TRBV5-4 to TRBJ2-3; 13 nucleotides align to TRBD2. This CDR3 has 17 residues. Germline CDR1 reads SGHNT; CDR2 reads YYREEE (reference sequence). The V and J ends lost 0 bases and 1 base, in that order; junction bases with no gene match: 2. The CDR3 DNA follows: TGTGCCAGCAGCTTGGGACTAGCGGGAGGACGCACAGATACGCAGTATTTT. It is translated as CASSLGLAGGRTDTQYF. The whole variable domain, remainder taken from reference TRBV5-4 and TRBJ2-3, is ETGVTQSPTHLIKTRGQQVTLRCSSQSGHNTVSWYQQALGQGPQFIFQYYREEENGRGNFPPRFSGLQFPNYSSELNVNALELDDSALYLCASSLGLAGGRTDTQYFGPGTRLTVL.